The sequence of this T cell receptor beta chain was determined in a study of regulatory T cells in long-lasting Graves disease. The time point: newly diagnosed GD, antithyroid drugs for less than 3 months. TCR sequences were obtained from RNA taken from PBMCs. V was clipped by 0 bases and J by 6 bases, with 13 bases between them. The CDR3 consists of 15 residues. Germline V gene sequence: CDR1 SGDLS, CDR2 YYNGEE. Study-wide results and caveats: New patients shared approximately 970 public clonotypes, and persistent patients shared more, with fewer than 3,500.

Assembly of TCR beta libraries relied on iRepertoire HTBI primers together with Arm-PCR of CDR3 regions. Authors' data handling: Analysis of the samples identified 50 to 65 TRBV and 13 to 15 TRBJ segments. TCRdb called the multiplex PCR reads again in MiXCR, with one record for every CDR3 protein. TCRdb's processing, not the study's, gives the V and J calls here. The table shows about 560,000 distinct CDR3 sequences, with about 15% occurring only once. This clonotype was seen ten or more times. The antigen is unknown. In addition, the sample was reused for a study of T cells in Graves' hyperthyroidism and ophthalmopathy.

The origin of this receptor is a man aged 18 to 29 with Graves disease. The specimen was peripheral blood mononuclear cells (PBMCs), collected at new diagnosis, from a patient treated with antithyroid drugs. The V and J genes are TRBV9 and TRBJ2-1; D is unresolved. The CDR3 DNA reads as TGTGCCAGCAGCGTAGGGTGGACCTCGGGCAATGAGCAGTTCTTC. Protein sequence: CASSVGWTSGNEQFF.